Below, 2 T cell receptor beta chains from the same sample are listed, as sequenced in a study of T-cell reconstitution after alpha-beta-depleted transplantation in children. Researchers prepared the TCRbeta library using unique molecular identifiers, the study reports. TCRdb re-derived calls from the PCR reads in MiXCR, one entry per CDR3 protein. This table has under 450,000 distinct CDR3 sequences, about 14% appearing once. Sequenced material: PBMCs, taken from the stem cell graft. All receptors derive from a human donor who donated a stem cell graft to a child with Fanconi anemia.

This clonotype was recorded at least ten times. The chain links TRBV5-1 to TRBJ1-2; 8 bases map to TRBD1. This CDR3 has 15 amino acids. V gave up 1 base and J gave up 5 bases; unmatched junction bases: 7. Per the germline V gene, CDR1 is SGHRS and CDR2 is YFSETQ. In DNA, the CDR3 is TGCGCCAGCAGCTTGAGTGAAACAGGGGGATATGGCTACACCTTC. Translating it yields CASSLSETGGYGYTF. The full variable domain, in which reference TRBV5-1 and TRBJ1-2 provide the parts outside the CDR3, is KAGVTQTPRYLIKTRGQQVTLSCSPISGHRSVSWYQQTPGQGLQFLFEYFSETQRNKGNFPGRFSGRQFSNSRSEMNVSTLELGDSALYLCASSLSETGGYGYTFGSGTRLTVV.

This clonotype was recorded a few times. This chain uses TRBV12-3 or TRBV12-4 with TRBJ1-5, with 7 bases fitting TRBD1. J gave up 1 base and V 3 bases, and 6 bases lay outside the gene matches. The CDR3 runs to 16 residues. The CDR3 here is CASSLAYRGSNQPQHF. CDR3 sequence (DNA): TGTGCCAGCAGTTTGGCGTACAGGGGAAGCAATCAGCCCCAGCATTTT.